A single sample is the source of the 17 T cell receptor beta chains below, sequenced in a study of T cell changes during pregnancy in multiple sclerosis. Generated by immunoSEQ multiplex PCR, the TCRdb table keeps only in-frame clones and is missing some. Here the sample spans roughly 46,000 clones, almost 95% being singletons. This specimen was CD8+ T cells from peripheral blood mononuclear cells, taken in the first trimester of pregnancy. The receptors were sampled from a female donor with multiple sclerosis, enrolled in a pregnancy study.

The chain links TRBV5-1 to TRBJ1-6, with D tentatively TRBD1 (5 bases). The CDR3 covers 15 residues. Germline assignment: CDR1 SGHRS and CDR2 YFSETQ. The germline V and J ends were trimmed by 0 bases and 9 bases, with 13 bases remaining between them. DNA of the CDR3: TGCGCCAGCAGCTTGGCCCGGGACGGGGGTTCACCCCTCCACTTT. Amino acids: CASSLARDGGSPLHF.

V gene TRBV14 combines with J gene TRBJ2-3; D unclear. Trimming stripped 4 bases from V and 1 base from J, with 15 bases between. This CDR3 is 16 amino acids long. The germline V gene encodes CDR1 SGHDN and CDR2 FVKESK. DNA of the CDR3: TGTGCCAGCAGCCCCCCGAAACTTCAGGGCACAGATACGCAGTATTTT. Amino acids: CASSPPKLQGTDTQYF.

The DNA for the CDR3 is TGTGCCAGCCGTAGGCAGGGCTCTGGAAACACCATATATTTT. It encodes CASRRQGSGNTIYF. J is TRBJ1-3 and V is TRBV2; D perhaps matches TRBD1 (5 bases). This CDR3 contains 14 residues. Germline loops: CDR1 SNHLY, CDR2 FYNNEI. V was shortened by 8 bases and J by 0 bases, with 11 bases between the two germline ends.

The V and J genes are TRBV5-5 and TRBJ2-5, with 9 bases lining up with TRBD1. The germline V gene encodes CDR1 SGHKS and CDR2 YYEKEE (reference sequence). This CDR3 spans 16 amino acids. The junction had 9 bases not matched to a gene; V was cut back by 2 bases and J by 4 bases. The CDR3 DNA reads TGTGCCAGCAGCTTCGGACAGGGGAGCGTTATAGAGACCCAGTACTTC. The encoded protein is CASSFGQGSVIETQYF. The full variable domain, its missing parts supplied by reference TRBV5-5 and TRBJ2-5, is DAGVTQSPTHLIKTRGQQVTLRCSPISGHKSVSWYQQVLGQGPQFIFQYYEKEERGRGNFPDRFSARQFPNYSSELNVNALLLGDSALYLCASSFGQGSVIETQYFGPGTRLLVL.

This rearrangement joins TRBV7-9 to TRBJ2-3; 10 bases map to TRBD2. Germline V gene sequence: CDR1 SEHNR, CDR2 FQNEAQ (reference sequence). This CDR3 region has 16 residues. The J segment lost 3 bases and the V segment lost 6 bases, leaving 9 bases of the junction unmatched. The CDR3 DNA reads TGTGCCAGCAGTTTATTAGCGGGAGGTGGGACAGATACGCAGTATTTT. Its protein is CASSLLAGGGTDTQYF.

The chain uses TRBV27 and TRBJ2-3; TRBD1 agrees at 10 bases. J lost 8 bases, V lost 2 bases, and 7 bases had no gene match. The germline CDR1 and CDR2 sequences are MNHEY and SMNVEV (reference sequence). The CDR3 contains 15 residues. As DNA, the CDR3 is TGTGCCAGCAGTTTAGGACAGGGGGGAGTTGGTACGCAGTATTTT. Translation: CASSLGQGGVGTQYF.

This clone has only one observation. The CDR3 region has the DNA TGTGCCAGTAGCCCGCTGTCCGGGACTAGTGGATACGAGCAGTACTTC. Translation gives CASSPLSGTSGYEQYF. J is TRBJ2-7 and V is TRBV19, with 8 bases fitting TRBD2. The length of the CDR3 is 16 residues. CDR1 is LNHDA and CDR2 is SQIVND in the germline V gene (reference sequence). V dropped 6 bases and J dropped 4; count of bases not matched to a gene: 14.

V gene TRBV7-7 combines with J gene TRBJ2-3, with 7 bases that match TRBD2. Trimming cost V 5 bases and J 6 bases; bases outside gene matches: 17. CDR1 is SSHAT, CDR2 FNYEAQ, per germline (reference sequence). The CDR3 loop spans 17 amino acids. This chain's CDR3 is CASSPGSGGIVTDTQYF. DNA of the CDR3: TGTGCCAGCAGCCCCGGCTCCGGGGGGATCGTTACGGATACGCAGTATTTT.

CDR3 coding DNA: TGTGCCAGCAGTCCAGGGACTAGCGGTTACAATGAGCAGTTCTTC. This encodes CASSPGTSGYNEQFF. V is TRBV6-5 and J is TRBJ2-1, with 11 bases identical to TRBD2. This CDR3 has 15 amino acids. V dropped 5 bases and J dropped 4; count of bases not matched to a gene: 4. From germline, CDR1 is MNHEY and CDR2 SVGAGI.

This rearrangement joins TRBV9 to TRBJ2-7; possibly TRBD2 for D (6 bases). Germline CDR1 SGDLS, CDR2 YYNGEE. The V and J ends lost 3 bases and 2 bases respectively, with 15 bases between them. This CDR3 is 15 amino acids long. CDR3 sequence reads: CASSGGGSPTYEQYF. The CDR3 region has the DNA TGTGCCAGCAGCGGTGGGGGGTCGCCAACCTACGAGCAGTACTTC. Supplemented by reference TRBV9 and TRBJ2-7, the full variable domain reads DSGVTQTPKHLITATGQRVTLRCSPRSGDLSVYWYQQSLDQGLQFLIQYYNGEERAKGNILERFSAQQFPDLHSELNLSSLELGDSALYFCASSGGGSPTYEQYFGPGTRLTVT.

The chain links TRBV4-1 to TRBJ2-7; 7 bases are shared with TRBD2. The CDR3 totals 14 residues. The J segment lost 3 bases and the V segment lost 4 bases, leaving 6 bases of the junction unmatched. Germline V gene data show CDR1 as MGHRA and CDR2 as YSYEKL. The CDR3 DNA reads TGCGCCAGCAGCCTAACAAGCGGGGTCTACGAGCAGTACTTC. The encoded protein is CASSLTSGVYEQYF.

The V call is TRBV7-3, the J call TRBJ1-6; possible D gene TRBD1, 6 bases. The CDR3 covers 15 residues. CDR1 is SGHTA and CDR2 is FQGTGA in the germline V gene. V was trimmed by 8 bases and J by 8 bases, leaving 19 bases between them. The CDR3 DNA reads as TGTGCCAGCCTAACTAGCGGGGGCCTGGATTCACCCCTCCACTTT. Its translation: CASLTSGGLDSPLHF.

This chain uses TRBV5-1 with TRBJ2-5; D possibly corresponds to TRBD1 (5 bases). Trimming took off 0 bases at V and 1 base at J, with 7 bases between the two ends. CDR1 is SGHRS and CDR2 is YFSETQ in the germline V gene. CDR3 length: 14 amino acids. CDR3 protein: CASSLATGQETQYF. For the CDR3, the DNA is TGCGCCAGCAGCTTGGCAACAGGCCAAGAGACCCAGTACTTC. The complete variable domain, with remaining parts taken from reference TRBV5-1 and TRBJ2-5, reads KAGVTQTPRYLIKTRGQQVTLSCSPISGHRSVSWYQQTPGQGLQFLFEYFSETQRNKGNFPGRFSGRQFSNSRSEMNVSTLELGDSALYLCASSLATGQETQYFGPGTRLLVL.

There are a few counts of this clone. This rearrangement joins TRBV4-2 to TRBJ1-5, with TRBD1 matching over 7 bases. The CDR3 covers 15 residues. Germline V lookup: CDR1 LGHNA, CDR2 YNFKEQ. Trimming removed 0 bases from V and 3 bases from J; junction bases left unmatched: 2. CDR3 sequence reads: CASSQEDRFNQPQHF. CDR3 coding DNA: TGTGCCAGCAGCCAAGAGGACAGGTTCAATCAGCCCCAGCATTTT.

The chain couples TRBV4-1 to TRBJ1-5; possibly TRBD1 for D (6 bases). This CDR3 region has 15 residues. From germline, CDR1 is MGHRA and CDR2 YSYEKL. Trimming removed 3 bases at V and 5 bases at J, with 14 bases between. The CDR3 loop is CASSHSGGQYQPQHF. CDR3 DNA: TGCGCCAGCAGCCACTCCGGGGGGCAGTATCAGCCCCAGCATTTT.

V gene TRBV19 combines with J gene TRBJ1-1, with a possible D match to TRBD1 (5 bases). The CDR3 has 14 residues. V gave up 0 bases and J gave up 4 bases, with 9 bases separating them. Germline V gives CDR1 LNHDA, CDR2 SQIVND (reference sequence). This CDR3 reads CASSIDRVGTEAFF. The CDR3 nucleotides read TGTGCCAGTAGTATAGACAGGGTTGGCACTGAAGCTTTCTTT.

This chain uses TRBV5-4 with TRBJ2-1, with a weak D call TRBD2 (6 bases). The CDR3 is 14 amino acids. The V gene lost 4 bases and the J gene lost 3 bases, with 11 bases spanning the gap. CDR1 SGHNT and CDR2 YYREEE come from the germline V gene (reference sequence). CDR3 region: CASSPGLNYNEQFF. The CDR3 DNA reads TGTGCCAGCAGCCCGGGACTCAACTACAATGAGCAGTTCTTC.